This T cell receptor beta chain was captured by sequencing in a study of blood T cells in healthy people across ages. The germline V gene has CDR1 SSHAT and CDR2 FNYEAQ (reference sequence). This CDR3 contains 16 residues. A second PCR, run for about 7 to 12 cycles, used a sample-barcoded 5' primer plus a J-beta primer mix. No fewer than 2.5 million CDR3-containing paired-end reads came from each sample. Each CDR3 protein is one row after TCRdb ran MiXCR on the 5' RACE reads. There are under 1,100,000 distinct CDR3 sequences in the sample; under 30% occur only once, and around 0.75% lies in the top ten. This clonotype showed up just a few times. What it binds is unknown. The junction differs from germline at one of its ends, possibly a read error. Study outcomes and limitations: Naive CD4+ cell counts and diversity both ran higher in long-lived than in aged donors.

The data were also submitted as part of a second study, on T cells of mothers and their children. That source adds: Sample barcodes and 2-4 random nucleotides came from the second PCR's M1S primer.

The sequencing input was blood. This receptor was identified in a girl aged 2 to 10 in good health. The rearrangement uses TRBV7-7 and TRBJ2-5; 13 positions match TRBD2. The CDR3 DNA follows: TGTGCTAGCAGCAGGGGACTAGCGGGGTCGCAAGAGACCCAGTACTTC. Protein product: CASSRGLAGSQETQYF. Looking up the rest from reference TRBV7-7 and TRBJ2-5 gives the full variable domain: GAGVSQSPRYKVTKRGQDVTLRCDPISSHATLYWYQQALGQGPEFLTYFNYEAQPDKSGLPSDRFSAERPEGSISTLTIQRTEQRDSAMYRCASSRGLAGSQETQYFGPGTRLLVL.